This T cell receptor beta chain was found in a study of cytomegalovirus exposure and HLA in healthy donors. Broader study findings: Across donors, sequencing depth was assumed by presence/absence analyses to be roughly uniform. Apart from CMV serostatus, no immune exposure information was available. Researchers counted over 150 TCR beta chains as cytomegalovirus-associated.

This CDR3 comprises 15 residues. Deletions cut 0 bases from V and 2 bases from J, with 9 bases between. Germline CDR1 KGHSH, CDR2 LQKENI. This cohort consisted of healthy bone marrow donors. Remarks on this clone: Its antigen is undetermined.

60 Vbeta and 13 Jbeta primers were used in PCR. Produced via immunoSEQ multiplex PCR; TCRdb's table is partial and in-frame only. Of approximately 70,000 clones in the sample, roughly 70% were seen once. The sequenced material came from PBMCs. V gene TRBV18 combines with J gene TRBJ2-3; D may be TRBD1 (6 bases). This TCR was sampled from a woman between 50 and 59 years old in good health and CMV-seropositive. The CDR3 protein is CASSPPDSHTDTQYF. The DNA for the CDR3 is TGTGCCAGCTCACCACCGGACAGTCACACAGATACGCAGTATTTT. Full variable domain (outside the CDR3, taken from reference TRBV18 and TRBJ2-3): NAGVMQNPRHLVRRRGQEARLRCSPMKGHSHVYWYRQLPEEGLKFMVYLQKENIIDESGMPKERFSAEFPKEGPSILRIQQVVRGDSAAYFCASSPPDSHTDTQYFGPGTRLTVL.